This T cell receptor beta chain was sequenced for a study of blood T cells in healthy people across ages. A J-beta primer mix and a sample-barcoded 5' primer were used in a second PCR of about 7 to 11 cycles. Tags on each cDNA molecule came from a template-switch adaptor with 12 random nucleotides. Any given sample supplied a minimum of 2.5 million CDR3-containing paired-end reads. TCRdb re-called the 5' RACE reads with MiXCR, one entry per CDR3 protein. In the table there are about 1,800,000 distinct CDR3 sequences, about 28% of which are singletons. With regard to this clonotype: This may stem from a read error, because a much larger clone lies one nucleotide away.

Trimming removed 6 bases at V and 11 bases at J, with 25 bases between. Germline V gene data show CDR1 as DFQATT and CDR2 as SNEGSKA (reference sequence). CDR3 length: 14 residues. This sequence joins TRBV20-1 and TRBJ2-5, with a weak D call TRBD2 (5 bases). Material for sequencing was blood. The sequence derives from a woman in her twenties or thirties in good health. The CDR3 reads CSASEGGAYNEQYF. The DNA of the CDR3 is TGCAGTGCCTCCGAGGGCGGAGCCTACAATGAGCAGTACTTC.